The sequence of this T cell receptor (beta chain) was determined in a study of blood T cell repertoires in COVID-19. Study in general: The United States, Italy and Spain supplied acute and convalescent COVID-19 samples. The cDNA or gDNA used as material had been derived from T cells, B-cell-depleted T cells, or PBMCs.

Clinical histories supplied by participants themselves formed the basis of cohort assignment. The germline V gene encodes CDR1 SGHVS and CDR2 FQNEAQ. The length of the CDR3 is 13 residues. J was trimmed by 12 bases and V by 1 base; bases with no gene match: 8. Libraries were prepared by immunoSEQ multiplex PCR; TCRdb keeps only in-frame clonotypes and omits some of them. Of under 300,000 clones detected, roughly 88% appear once; the ten largest clones hold approximately 2.5%. The source material was PBMCs or T cells enriched from blood (not recorded which). This chain joins TRBV7-8 and TRBJ2-7; 8 bases fit TRBD1. The TCR sequence derives from a middle-aged woman with acute COVID-19. The chain's CDR3 is CASSLERQGIGYF. The CDR3 nucleotides are TGTGCCAGCAGCTTAGAGCGACAGGGGATAGGGTACTTC.